The rows below give T cell receptor beta chains drawn from one sample of a study of T-cell reconstitution after alpha-beta-depleted transplantation in children. TCRdb independently ran MiXCR on the PCR reads; one entry per CDR3 protein. Of roughly 420,000 distinct CDR3 sequences in the sample, 15% to 20% are singletons; the top ten hold over 25%. The sequencing used PBMCs, mostly from graft donor cells, collected 360 days after TCRalphabeta/CD19-depleted stem cell transplant. Every receptor here comes from a boy younger than two who had a stem cell transplant for Wiskott-Aldrich syndrome, so the T cells may come from the graft donor. The CDR3 runs from the conserved cysteine through the conserved F or W. D genes are given only for firm matches. Where a row states a size, it is once, few, many or the class of an expanded clone; other rows omit it.

TRBJ2-7,TRBV12-3/TRBV12-4,-,-,TGTGCCAGCAGCCCGGGACGGGAGAGCTCCTACGAGCAGTACTTC,CASSPGRESSYEQYF
TRBJ2-5,TRBV29-1,-,TRBD2,TGCAGCGCCGCTAAACTAGCGTTGGAGACCCAGTACTTC,CSAAKLALETQYF
TRBJ2-1,TRBV5-1,-,TRBD1,TGCGCCAGCAGCTTGTCCGGACAGGCGGTCAATGAGCAGTTCTTC,CASSLSGQAVNEQFF
TRBJ2-7,TRBV12-3/TRBV12-4,-,-,TGTGCCAGCAGTCCCAGGGCTTCCTACGAGCAGTACTTC,CASSPRASYEQYF
TRBJ2-7,TRBV5-1,-,-,TGCGCCAGCAGCTTGTTGGGGCACTCCTACGAGCAGTACTTC,CASSLLGHSYEQYF
TRBJ2-7,TRBV5-1,-,-,TGCGCCAGCAGCTTGGTTGTCGGGAGAAGCAACGAGCAGTACTTC,CASSLVVGRSNEQYF
TRBJ2-3,TRBV29-1,few,-,TGCAGCGCTGGGGGCTACAGGGTACATAGCACAGATACGCAGTATTTT,CSAGGYRVHSTDTQYF
TRBJ2-4,TRBV2,-,-,TGTGCCAGCAGAAAGTCTTTGGCCAAAAACATTCAGTACTTC,CASRKSLAKNIQYF
TRBJ2-3,TRBV28,-,-,TGTGCCAGCATAGGGGGGATCGCAGATACGCAGTATTTT,CASIGGIADTQYF
TRBJ2-7,TRBV20-1,-,-,TGCAGTGCTAGAGAAGGCGCAAGGGCCTACGAGCAGTACTTC,CSAREGARAYEQYF
TRBJ2-7,TRBV5-5,few,-,TGTGCCAGCAGCCCTTTGGCCCAGGGGAGGTGGGCCTACGAGCAGTACTTC,CASSPLAQGRWAYEQYF
TRBJ2-3,TRBV20-1,-,TRBD2,TGCAGTGCCCACGACCTAGCGGTCAGCACAGATACGCAGTATTTT,CSAHDLAVSTDTQYF
TRBJ2-5,TRBV11-3,few,TRBD1,TGTGCCAGCAGCTACCGGGACAGGGAAGGGACCCAGTACTTC,CASSYRDREGTQYF
TRBJ2-2,TRBV5-1,-,-,TGCGCCAGCAGCCACTCCTCTGGGGGGAGCACCGGGGAGCTGTTTTTT,CASSHSSGGSTGELFF
TRBJ2-2,TRBV24-1,-,-,TGTGCCACCAGTGACAGGGCACGACCGAACACCGGGGAGCTGTTTTTT,CATSDRARPNTGELFF
TRBJ2-1,TRBV19,-,TRBD2,TGTGCCAGTAGCCAGCTAGGACTAGCGGGAAGCTCCTACAATGAGCAGTTCTTC,CASSQLGLAGSSYNEQFF
TRBJ2-7,TRBV5-1,-,-,TGCGCCAGCAGCTTGGTCTCGTTCTACGAGCAGTACTTC,CASSLVSFYEQYF
TRBJ2-7,TRBV7-8,-,TRBD2,TGTGCCAGCAGCTCCTGGGGGAGGGGTAAATACGAGCAGTACTTC,CASSSWGRGKYEQYF
TRBJ2-4,TRBV12-3/TRBV12-4,-,-,TGTGCCAGCAGCTTAACAGGAAAAATAGCCAAAAACATTCAGTACTTC,CASSLTGKIAKNIQYF
TRBJ2-2,TRBV4-2,-,-,TGTGCCAGCAGCCTGCGGGGGCAGGGCGGGGAGCTGTTTTTT,CASSLRGQGGELFF
TRBJ2-7,TRBV7-8,-,TRBD1,TGTGCCAGCAGACAGGGGGCAACCTACGAGCAGTACTTC,CASRQGATYEQYF
TRBJ2-7,TRBV2,-,TRBD1,TGTGCCAGCACCCGGACAGGGTTCGCCTACGAGCAGTACTTC,CASTRTGFAYEQYF
TRBJ2-3,TRBV6-5,few,TRBD2,TGTGCCAGCAGTTACCCCCTTAGACTAGCTGGCACAGATACGCAGTATTTT,CASSYPLRLAGTDTQYF
TRBJ2-1,TRBV9,few,TRBD2,TGTGCCAGCAGCGTAGCGGGAGGACTCTACAATGAGCAGTTCTTC,CASSVAGGLYNEQFF
TRBJ2-5,TRBV24-1,-,-,TGTGCCACCAGTGGCAGGGGTGAGACCCAGTACTTC,CATSGRGETQYF
TRBJ1-5,TRBV10-3,few,-,TGTGCCATCCGGACTCCGGGTCAGCCCCAGCATTTT,CAIRTPGQPQHF